A selection of T cell receptor beta chains follows, all from one sample in a study of cytomegalovirus exposure and HLA in healthy donors. TCRdb's copy holds only in-frame clones and misses some; the assay was immunoSEQ multiplex PCR. Of 150,000 to 250,000 clones listed, 84% are singletons. Sample: PBMCs. The receptors were gathered from a woman between 25 and 40 years old in good health and CMV-seropositive. Each CDR3 is given with its conserved first and last residue. Each record gives: D gene, clone size, V gene, J gene, CDR3 protein, CDR3 DNA. The D gene is left open where the match is weak. Expanded clones are given a class, and other clones once, few, many or no size at all.

D: TRBD1
size: .
V: TRBV10-3
J: TRBJ1-1
CDR3: CAISGGTGSNTEAFF
DNA: TGTGCCATCAGTGGGGGGACAGGCTCGAACACTGAAGCTTTCTTT

D: TRBD2
size: .
V: TRBV27
J: TRBJ2-1
CDR3: CASSSPLAGVSYNEQFF
DNA: TGTGCCAGCAGTTCACCACTAGCGGGAGTATCCTACAATGAGCAGTTCTTC

D: TRBD2
size: .
V: TRBV13
J: TRBJ2-7
CDR3: CASSSSGSLEEQYF
DNA: TGTGCCAGCAGCTCAAGCGGGAGCTTGGAAGAGCAGTACTTC

D: .
size: .
V: TRBV6-5
J: TRBJ1-1
CDR3: CASHNPRGAAFF
DNA: TGTGCCAGCCACAATCCCAGGGGCGCGGCTTTCTTT

D: .
size: .
V: TRBV11-2
J: TRBJ2-7
CDR3: CASSLGAVYEQYF
DNA: TGTGCCAGCAGCTTAGGGGCAGTCTACGAGCAGTACTTC

D: .
size: .
V: TRBV2
J: TRBJ2-1
CDR3: CATSPEWAKTNEQFF
DNA: TGTGCCACCTCCCCTGAGTGGGCCAAAACCAATGAGCAGTTCTTC

D: .
size: .
V: TRBV25-1
J: TRBJ1-4
CDR3: CASSPGGANEKLFF
DNA: TGTGCCAGCAGTCCGGGGGGGGCTAATGAAAAACTGTTTTTT

D: .
size: .
V: TRBV6-1
J: TRBJ1-3
CDR3: CASSEMGASWDTIYF
DNA: TGTGCCAGCAGTGAAATGGGGGCCAGTTGGGACACCATATATTTT

D: .
size: .
V: TRBV11-2
J: TRBJ1-2
CDR3: CASSLIGLGAVGYTF
DNA: TGTGCCAGCAGCCTCATCGGTCTGGGGGCCGTAGGCTACACCTTC

D: .
size: .
V: TRBV2
J: TRBJ1-1
CDR3: CASSGDLGQRAFF
DNA: TGTGCCAGCAGTGGGGACCTCGGACAGAGGGCTTTCTTT

D: TRBD1
size: .
V: TRBV2
J: TRBJ2-7
CDR3: CASLTGTGDNEQYF
DNA: TGTGCCAGCCTTACCGGGACAGGGGACAACGAGCAGTACTTC

D: .
size: few
V: TRBV21-1
J: TRBJ1-2
CDR3: CASSSEARDYGYTF
DNA: TGTGCCAGCAGCTCCGAGGCCAGGGACTATGGCTACACCTTC

D: TRBD2
size: .
V: TRBV30
J: TRBJ2-7
CDR3: CAFLGLAERYEQYF
DNA: TGTGCCTTCCTAGGACTAGCGGAGAGGTACGAGCAGTACTTC

D: .
size: .
V: TRBV7-6
J: TRBJ2-7
CDR3: CASSNLMSGYEQYF
DNA: TGTGCCAGCAGTAATCTTATGTCGGGCTACGAGCAGTACTTC

D: .
size: few
V: TRBV19
J: TRBJ2-5
CDR3: CASSISAVQETQYF
DNA: TGTGCCAGTAGTATATCGGCGGTTCAAGAGACCCAGTACTTC

D: .
size: few
V: TRBV7-6
J: TRBJ1-1
CDR3: CASSSTGLNTEAFF
DNA: TGTGCCAGCAGTTCTACAGGGCTGAACACTGAAGCTTTCTTT

D: .
size: .
V: TRBV5-1
J: TRBJ2-1
CDR3: CASSSEGALQGEQFF
DNA: TGCGCCAGCAGCTCGGAGGGGGCGCTTCAAGGTGAGCAGTTCTTC

D: .
size: .
V: TRBV29-1
J: TRBJ1-5
CDR3: CSVAETDQPQHF
DNA: TGCAGCGTTGCGGAGACGGATCAGCCCCAGCATTTT

D: .
size: .
V: TRBV18
J: TRBJ1-1
CDR3: CASSPLGGDTEAFF
DNA: TGTGCCAGCTCACCTCTCGGAGGGGACACTGAAGCTTTCTTT

D: TRBD2
size: few
V: TRBV11-2
J: TRBJ2-2
CDR3: CASSSLASELFF
DNA: TGTGCCAGCAGCTCACTAGCGAGCGAGCTGTTTTTT

D: .
size: .
V: TRBV11-3
J: TRBJ1-3
CDR3: CASSSSRSSGNTIYF
DNA: TGTGCCAGCAGCTCGTCCCGGAGCTCTGGAAACACCATATATTTT

D: .
size: .
V: TRBV9
J: TRBJ1-2
CDR3: CASSAGGVYGYTF
DNA: TGTGCCAGCAGCGCAGGAGGGGTCTATGGCTACACCTTC

D: .
size: once
V: TRBV7-8
J: TRBJ1-3
CDR3: CASSFGGNTIYF
DNA: TGTGCCAGCAGCTTCGGTGGAAACACCATATATTTT

D: TRBD1
size: few
V: TRBV29-1
J: TRBJ2-7
CDR3: CSVTSFDRVSHEQYF
DNA: TGCAGCGTCACAAGCTTCGACAGGGTGTCCCACGAGCAGTACTTC

D: .
size: .
V: TRBV5-1
J: TRBJ2-5
CDR3: CASSSTGQETQYF
DNA: TGCGCCAGCAGCTCCACGGGCCAAGAGACCCAGTACTTC

D: .
size: .
V: TRBV25-1
J: TRBJ1-4
CDR3: CASSPNSGHLNEKLFF
DNA: TGTGCCAGCAGTCCCAATAGCGGACACCTTAATGAAAAACTGTTTTTT

D: .
size: .
V: TRBV18
J: TRBJ2-1
CDR3: CASYNQGARVVF
DNA: TGTGCCAGTTACAACCAGGGCGCTCGAGTGGTCTTC

D: TRBD1
size: .
V: TRBV12-5
J: TRBJ1-1
CDR3: CASSLPGQGNTEAFF
DNA: TGTGCTAGTTCGTTACCGGGACAGGGGAACACTGAAGCTTTCTTT

D: .
size: .
V: TRBV4-2
J: TRBJ2-2
CDR3: CASSPRATRVSGELFF
DNA: TGTGCCAGCAGCCCACGGGCGACTAGAGTTTCCGGGGAGCTGTTTTTT